This is a list of T cell receptor beta chains from one sample in a study of T-cell reconstitution after alpha-beta-depleted transplantation in children. TCRdb reanalysed the PCR reads using MiXCR and keeps one entry per CDR3 protein. The sample consists of 500,000 to 650,000 distinct CDR3 sequences, roughly 13% of them appearing once. Sequenced material: PBMCs, mostly from graft donor cells, taken 360 days after TCRalphabeta/CD19-depleted stem cell transplant. Receptor source: a male patient between 5 and 17 years old who had a stem cell transplant for acute myeloid leukemia, so the T cells may come from the graft donor. Both conserved end residues are part of each CDR3. D genes are given only for firm matches. Rows may omit the clone size; those that give it use once, few, many or a size class.

J | size | D | V | CDR3 | DNA
TRBJ2-1 | . | TRBD1 | TRBV7-9 | CASSSGTGKDNEQFF | TGTGCCAGCAGCTCCGGGACAGGCAAGGACAATGAGCAGTTCTTC
TRBJ2-7 | few | TRBD1 | TRBV20-1 | CSATGERDRVYEQYF | TGCAGTGCTACGGGTGAGAGGGACAGGGTTTACGAGCAGTACTTC
TRBJ2-7 | few | . | TRBV7-8 | CASSLESINEQYF | TGTGCCAGCAGCTTAGAATCGATCAACGAGCAGTACTTC
TRBJ2-3 | many | . | TRBV27 | CASSFWGATSTDTQYF | TGTGCCAGCAGTTTCTGGGGCGCCACTAGCACAGATACGCAGTATTTT
TRBJ1-1 | . | TRBD1 | TRBV9 | CASSFNTGGGTEAFF | TGTGCCAGCAGCTTTAATACAGGGGGGGGCACTGAAGCTTTCTTT
TRBJ2-1 | many | . | TRBV4-3 | CASSQDLGTYSYNEQFF | TGCGCCAGCAGCCAAGATCTCGGCACCTATTCCTACAATGAGCAGTTCTTC
TRBJ1-5 | . | . | TRBV7-9 | CASVLAGGGNQPQHF | TGTGCCAGCGTCTTAGCCGGGGGAGGCAATCAGCCCCAGCATTTT
TRBJ1-4 | few | . | TRBV7-8 | CASSPPGRGGSEKLFF | TGTGCCAGCAGCCCCCCAGGGCGGGGGGGGAGTGAAAAACTGTTTTTT
TRBJ1-2 | few | . | TRBV7-3 | CASSSLDRYGYTF | TGTGCCAGCAGTTCTCTGGACCGATATGGCTACACCTTC
TRBJ1-1 | many | . | TRBV29-1 | CSVSRVPMNTEAFF | TGCAGCGTTTCCAGGGTTCCAATGAACACTGAAGCTTTCTTT
TRBJ1-4 | few | . | TRBV7-9 | CASSLGAASSPEKLFF | TGTGCCAGCAGCTTAGGGGCGGCATCTTCCCCTGAAAAACTGTTTTTT
TRBJ2-1 | few | TRBD1 | TRBV5-1 | CASSLLGQGADNEQFF | TGCGCCAGCAGCTTGCTCGGACAGGGGGCAGACAATGAGCAGTTCTTC
TRBJ2-2 | many | . | TRBV9 | CASSIHGTTNTGELFF | TGTGCCAGCAGCATTCACGGGACAACCAACACCGGGGAGCTGTTTTTT
TRBJ2-3 | few | . | TRBV6-1 | CASLGLGTDTQYF | TGTGCCAGCCTCGGACTCGGCACAGATACGCAGTATTTT
TRBJ2-6 | few | TRBD2 | TRBV20-1 | CSARGAGASSGANVLTF | TGCAGTGCTAGGGGAGCGGGAGCCTCCTCTGGGGCCAACGTCCTGACTTTC
TRBJ1-2 | many | . | TRBV5-5 | CASSLVWSGGSDYGYTF | TGTGCCAGCAGCTTGGTGTGGAGCGGAGGGTCGGACTATGGCTACACCTTC
TRBJ2-7 | . | TRBD1 | TRBV7-9 | CASSPRGRMNEQYF | TGTGCCAGCAGCCCTAGGGGGCGGATGAACGAGCAGTACTTC
TRBJ2-5 | few | . | TRBV9 | CASSVVTGARETQYF | TGTGCCAGCAGCGTAGTGACGGGGGCCAGAGAGACCCAGTACTTC
TRBJ2-5 | . | . | TRBV24-1 | CATSDHRDSGVETQYF | TGTGCCACCAGTGATCACCGGGACTCGGGCGTGGAGACCCAGTACTTC
TRBJ2-1 | few | . | TRBV10-3 | CAISEARGEYNEQFF | TGTGCCATCAGTGAAGCAAGGGGCGAGTACAATGAGCAGTTCTTC
TRBJ2-7 | . | . | TRBV28 | CASSLRDLSSYEQYF | TGTGCCAGCAGTTTACGTGACCTAAGCTCCTACGAGCAGTACTTC
TRBJ2-7 | . | TRBD2 | TRBV7-2 | CASSLPPSGRMGYEQYF | TGTGCCAGCAGCTTACCCCCTAGCGGGAGGATGGGGTACGAGCAGTACTTC
TRBJ2-1 | many | . | TRBV3-1 | CASSLVKYNEQFF | TGTGCCAGCAGTCTGGTCAAATACAATGAGCAGTTCTTC
TRBJ2-5 | many | . | TRBV29-1 | CSVEVGEAQYF | TGCAGCGTTGAAGTCGGAGAGGCCCAGTACTTC
TRBJ2-1 | few | TRBD2 | TRBV6-2/TRBV6-3 | CASSRAGGPSYNEQFF | TGTGCCAGCAGCCGAGCGGGAGGGCCCTCCTACAATGAGCAGTTCTTC
TRBJ2-1 | few | . | TRBV12-5 | CASGPAGAGYSNEQFF | TGTGCTAGTGGTCCGGCAGGGGCAGGGTATTCCAATGAGCAGTTCTTC